This entry concerns a single TCR beta chain. This clone was recorded a few times. No cognate antigen has been identified for it. No base-level quality is on record; no much larger clone is a single base apart. The CDR3 regions of human TCRbeta chains were subjected to immunosequencing. The published analysis was carried out like this. Repertoire TCRs were matched against a reference library of SARS-CoV-2-specific TCRs generated with the MIRA antigen-specificity platform. Breadth was defined as the fraction of unique TCRs that were SARS-CoV-2-associated. Depth was defined as the fraction of total T cells that were SARS-CoV-2-associated. Using the MIRA data, each spike-specific TCR was mapped to the spike region that the TCR reacts to and placed in a CD4 or CD8 class. Log10-transformed breadth and depth values were compared by one-way ANOVA with Sidak's multiple comparisons tests. Not all clones reach the TCRdb copy of this immuneACCESS table, which keeps in-frame sequences only. Checked studies attribute under half of the gap to unresolved V genes and leave the rest unexplained. V, J and clone size are taken as reported in that table, and D and trimming were inferred from the DNA itself. In this sample the table shows 75,000 to 100,000 clones, about 88% of which occur a single time. The ten top clones hold approximately 2.8% of the sample.

The sample is drawn from a study of T cell responses to AZD1222 COVID-19 vaccine (dated by TCRdb to the early 2020s). Regarding the research as a whole: AZD1222 recipients with second doses at about 4 weeks or about 12 weeks were pooled, because spike-specific TCR depth and breadth did not differ between schedules. A total of 233 trial participants underwent TCR sequencing, of whom more than 200 had received two doses of AZD1222 and 26 had received two doses of the MenACWY control vaccine. Enrollment into the trials was organized by age into subgroups of 18-55, 56-69 and 70-plus years, and those subgroups contained roughly 150, 30 and 60 TCR-sequenced participants, respectively.

Explained via the paper, the time point label denotes: baseline before first vaccination. Samples from vaccinated people were obtained from the UK trials COV001 and COV002, which included a single-blind randomized controlled phase 2/3 trial of AZD1222 (ChAdOx1 nCoV-19) in healthy adults. For TCRbeta chain sequencing, PBMC samples were collected from trial participants at day 0 and at day 28 after the second dose. Here is what the overall study found, with its caveats: Because no day 14 peak-response samples were available, the repertoires could be characterized only after the peak T cell response. Conclusions about previously exposed vaccinees are limited because only six or seven AZD1222 recipients were SARS-CoV-2 seropositive at baseline. Participants were mostly white British and included more females than males, and it was suggested by the authors that clonal diversity may have been underestimated. The whole spike protein was spanned by vaccine-associated CD4 TCRs, and dominant responses were seen in regions 160-218 and 743-854. In the small 56-69-year group, the increase in depth fell short of significance, most likely because of low power. Spike-specific TCR breadth and depth rose significantly after two AZD1222 doses compared with day 0 and with MenACWY recipients. Reportedly, almost half of the unique spike-specific TCRs recognized epitopes lying outside the regions that are mutated in the B.1.351 and B.1.1.7 variants.

V is reduced by 3 bases and J by 8 bases, leaving a spacing of 11 bases between them. CDR1 and CDR2, per the germline V gene, are MDHEN and SYDVKM. Reading from cysteine to phenylalanine, the CDR3 counts 13 amino acids. This entry keeps only the CDR3 DNA: 39 bases, framed from base 1. This sequence originates from an adult in good health. The chain is encoded by TRBV28 joined to TRBJ1-5; confidence is insufficient to name the D gene. The material sequenced was peripheral blood, taken on day 0 of AZD1222 vaccination. The CDR3 in this case is CASSLVPYEPQHF. The DNA sequence is as follows: TGTGCCAGCAGTTTGGTGCCTTACGAGCCCCAGCATTTT.